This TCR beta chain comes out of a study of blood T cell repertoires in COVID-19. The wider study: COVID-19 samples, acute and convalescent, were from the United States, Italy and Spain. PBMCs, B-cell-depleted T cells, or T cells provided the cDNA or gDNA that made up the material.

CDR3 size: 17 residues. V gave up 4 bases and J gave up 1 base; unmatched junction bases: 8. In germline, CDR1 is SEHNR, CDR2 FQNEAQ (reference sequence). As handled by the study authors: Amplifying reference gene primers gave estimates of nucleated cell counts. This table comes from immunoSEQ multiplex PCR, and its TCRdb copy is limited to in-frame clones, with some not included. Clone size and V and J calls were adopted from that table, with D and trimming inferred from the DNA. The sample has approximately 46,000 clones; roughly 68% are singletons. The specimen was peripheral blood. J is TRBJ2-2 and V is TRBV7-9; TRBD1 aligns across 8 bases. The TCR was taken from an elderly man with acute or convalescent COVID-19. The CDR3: CASSSGAGGWNTGELFF. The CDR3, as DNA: TGTGCCAGCAGCTCTGGAGCAGGGGGCTGGAACACCGGGGAGCTGTTTTTT.